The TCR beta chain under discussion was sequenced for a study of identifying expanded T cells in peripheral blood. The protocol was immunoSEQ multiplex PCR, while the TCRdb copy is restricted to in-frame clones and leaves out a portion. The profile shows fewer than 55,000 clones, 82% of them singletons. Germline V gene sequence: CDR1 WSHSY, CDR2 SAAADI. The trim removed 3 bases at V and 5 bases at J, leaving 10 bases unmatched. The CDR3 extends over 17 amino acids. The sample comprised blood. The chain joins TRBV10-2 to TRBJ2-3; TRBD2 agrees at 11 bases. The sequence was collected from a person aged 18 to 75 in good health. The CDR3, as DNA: TGCGCCAGCAGTGAAGGGCCGGGACTAGCGGTCGTAGATACGCAGTATTTT. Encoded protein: CASSEGPGLAVVDTQYF.